The present entry profiles one T cell receptor (beta chain) with its context. No cognate antigen has been identified for it. Base-call qualities are not available, and no considerably larger clone is one nucleotide away. Following the manufacturer's recommendations, the immunoSEQ kit was used to generate TCR beta libraries from genomic DNA. To prepare the libraries, a first multiplex PCR with proprietary primers was run, followed by a second PCR that added unique barcodes, and a bead cleanup was done after each round. Each sample batch included a kit-provided positive control reaction and a negative control reaction. The final libraries were assessed on an Agilent 4200 TapeStation D1000 ScreenTape, pooled by volume, and quantified by qPCR. Sequencing was performed on an Illumina NextSeq500 using a MidOutput 150-cycle cartridge, with 156 Read1 cycles, 15 Index1 cycles, and the kit custom primers. The pooled library was loaded at roughly 1 pM, with an approximately 20% PhiX control spiked in. The original pipeline was this. Vendor-processed data were analyzed in R, and a clonotype was defined as all T cells sharing the same CDR3 nucleotide sequence. In the clone abundance analyses, frequencies in each sample were normalized to that sample's 10,000 most abundant clones. Public T cell clones, which averaged fewer than five per sample, were excluded before analysis. A difference in abundance of at least 32-fold between compartments was used to define tumor-enriched and baseline blood-enriched clonotypes. A beta-binomial differential abundance model was used to identify clonotypes that were expanded or contracted between blood time points. The Baroni-Urbani and Buser coefficient was used to measure tumor-blood repertoire similarity, and groups were compared with two-tailed Wilcoxon tests in R. TCRdb retrieved this table from immuneACCESS and kept in-frame rearrangements only. Not all clones are present; in checked studies, unresolved V genes account for under half, and no reason is known for the remainder. D and trimming come from the DNA, and the V and J calls and clone size come from that table. Counted in this sample were about 170,000 clones; roughly nine tenths of them appeared once. The ten most abundant clones make up about 10% of the sample.

Taken with the paper, the label for time point translates to: blood 4 weeks post-SBRT, at nephrectomy. The meaning of the sample's treatment or condition label: 15 Gy SBRT to primary tumor, nephrectomy 4 weeks later. Samples came from a clinical trial, in which primary renal cell carcinomas received 15 Gy stereotactic body radiation therapy followed by nephrectomy 4 weeks later. Serial peripheral blood from radiation-treated patients was sampled at baseline, 2 weeks and 4 weeks after SBRT to track tumor-enriched clonotypes. Every patient had renal cell carcinoma of clear cell pathology. Genomic DNA for TCR sequencing was prepared using the QIAamp DNA Blood Mini Kit (Qiagen). The analyses included just those samples that passed every quality control check. This specimen comes from a study of radiation and T cells in renal cell carcinoma (TCRdb year 2020). As for the study more broadly: In total, roughly 52 samples, comprising 25 or so tumors and roughly 27 peripheral blood samples, were subjected to TCR beta sequencing. The last blood draw happened 4 weeks after radiation, timed to coincide with nephrectomy. In the 40 to 60 samples combined, 4 million to 5 million unique CDR3 nucleotide sequences were found, encoding roughly 3,000,000 unique CDR3 amino acid sequences.

Study-wide findings and limitations: The single-armed trial design could not address effects of radiation dose or scheduling on the TCR repertoire. Tracking of blood repertoire dynamics stopped at about 4 weeks after treatment, with no follow-up past that point. An increase in top tumor clonotypes in blood was observed from baseline to 2 weeks post-radiation, followed by contraction by 4 weeks, which was taken to suggest transient expansion of tumor-resident clones. No pretreatment tumor biopsies were available, so the baseline intratumoral presence of clonotypes could not be determined.

V lost 2 bases and J lost 4 bases; the stretch between them is 11 bases long. The germline V gene provides CDR1 SGDLS and CDR2 YYNGEE. From its cysteine to its phenylalanine, the CDR3 spans 14 amino acids. Left in the record is the CDR3 DNA by itself, 42 bases read in frame from the first base. Recombination linked TRBV9 to TRBJ2-3, with no D gene named confidently. Material: blood, obtained from a patient whose treatment included radiotherapy and nephrectomy. The receptor was derived from a woman between 45 and 60 years old with renal cell carcinoma. The CDR3 in this case is CASSVGHRADTQYF. At the DNA level, the sequence is TGTGCCAGCAGCGTCGGGCATAGGGCAGATACGCAGTATTTT.